These 20 T cell receptor beta chains were sequenced from one sample in a study of T cell changes during pregnancy in multiple sclerosis. Measured with immunoSEQ multiplex PCR; TCRdb has only the in-frame clones, and not every one. Seen here are roughly 41,000 clones, about 89% observed once, and the top ten hold about 0.6%. This sample comprised CD4+ T cells from peripheral blood mononuclear cells, obtained in the first trimester of pregnancy. Receptors were obtained from a female donor with multiple sclerosis, enrolled in a pregnancy study.

The chain has TRBV19 and TRBJ2-1, with 8 bases lining up with TRBD2. The CDR3 contains 17 residues. Germline values: CDR1 LNHDA, CDR2 SQIVND (reference sequence). Germline trimming cut 0 bases from V and 8 bases from J; bases unmatched to any gene: 12. CDR3 loop: CASSIEERLARRYEQFF. For the CDR3, the DNA is TGTGCCAGTAGTATAGAGGAAAGACTAGCGCGACGGTATGAGCAGTTCTTC. Full variable domain (remainder filled in from reference TRBV19 and TRBJ2-1): DGGITQSPKYLFRKEGQNVTLSCEQNLNHDAMYWYRQDPGQGLRLIYYSQIVNDFQKGDIAEGYSVSREKKESFPLTVTSAQKNPTAFYLCASSIEERLARRYEQFFGPGTRLTVL.

This rearrangement joins TRBV29-1 to TRBJ2-5; TRBD1 might be the D (6 bases). Germline V gives CDR1 SQVTM, CDR2 ANQGSEA. This CDR3 spans 13 amino acids. Trimming cost V 3 bases and J 4 bases, with 12 bases left between them. CDR3 amino acids: CSVDGQGLETQYF. In DNA form, the CDR3 reads TGCAGCGTTGACGGGCAGGGGTTAGAGACCCAGTACTTC.

This chain links TRBV7-8 with TRBJ1-4; D unresolved. The V end lost 5 bases, the J end lost 7 bases, and 17 bases lay between the germline ends. CDR3 length: 15 residues. CDR1 and CDR2 from the germline V gene are SGHVS and FQNEAQ. The CDR3 nucleotides read TGTGCCAGCAGCGCCAGGACTTCCGCGGGTGAAAAACTGTTTTTT. Its translation: CASSARTSAGEKLFF.

The V call is TRBV9, the J call TRBJ1-6; D unresolved. Trimming pared 0 bases from V and 13 bases from J, leaving 8 bases between. The germline CDR1 and CDR2 sequences are SGDLS and YYNGEE. This CDR3 spans 12 amino acids. The CDR3 is CASSVGVGPLHF. The CDR3 region has the DNA TGTGCCAGCAGCGTAGGAGTTGGTCCCCTCCACTTT.

This clone occurred a few times. The chain employs TRBV10-1 and TRBJ1-2, with D unresolved. V was shortened by 3 bases and J by 3 bases, with 20 bases between the two germline ends. The length of the CDR3 is 17 residues. The germline CDR1 and CDR2 sequences are WNHNN and SYGVQD (reference sequence). In DNA form, the CDR3 reads TGCGCCAGCAGTGATGAGGAAGGAAACCCTCTGTACTATGGCTACACCTTC. Protein product: CASSDEEGNPLYYGYTF.

Only a few counts were recorded for this clone. The chain combines TRBV18 with TRBJ2-7; the match to TRBD1 covers 7 bases. The CDR3 sequence is 15 residues long. Looked up from germline, CDR1 is KGHSH and CDR2 is LQKENI. V was clipped by 3 bases and J by 5 bases; unmatched bases: 10. The CDR3 protein is CASSPTSTGLHEQYF. For the CDR3, the DNA is TGTGCCAGCTCACCTACTTCGACAGGGCTACACGAGCAGTACTTC.

V gene TRBV2 combines with J gene TRBJ1-1; 8 nucleotides line up with TRBD1. CDR1 and CDR2 from the germline V gene are SNHLY and FYNNEI. The junction had 7 bases not matched to a gene; V was cut back by 10 bases and J by 3 bases. The CDR3 is 13 amino acids. The CDR3 nucleotides read TGTGCCACCAACTTGGGACAGGACACTGAAGCTTTCTTT. Translation gives CATNLGQDTEAFF.

This chain connects TRBV5-8 to TRBJ1-4; 7 bases align to TRBD1. The germline gives CDR1 SGHTS, CDR2 YDEGEE. V trimming: 2 bases; J trimming: 7 bases; junction bases outside the gene matches: 8. The CDR3 covers 15 residues. The CDR3 is CASSLGDRAGEKLFF. In DNA, the CDR3 is TGTGCCAGCAGCTTAGGCGACAGGGCGGGTGAAAAACTGTTTTTT.

V is TRBV7-2 and J is TRBJ2-2, with 9 nucleotides matching TRBD1. Germline CDR1 and CDR2: SGHTA and FQGNSA. V was clipped by 5 bases and J by 4 bases; unmatched bases: 8. This CDR3 is 16 amino acids long. The CDR3 loop is CASSTRTGAVTGELFF. CDR3 DNA: TGTGCCAGCAGCACCCGGACAGGGGCGGTCACCGGGGAGCTGTTTTTT.

This rearrangement joins TRBV2 to TRBJ1-2; D might be TRBD1 (6 bases). CDR1 SNHLY and CDR2 FYNNEI come from the germline V gene. The CDR3 covers 14 residues. Trimming stripped 4 bases from V and 0 bases from J, with 9 bases between. CDR3 nucleotide sequence: TGTGCCAGCAGTGCACAGGGTACTAACTATGGCTACACCTTC. This gives the protein CASSAQGTNYGYTF.

This chain uses TRBV5-1 with TRBJ1-2, with TRBD1 identical over 11 bases. The germline CDR1 and CDR2 sequences are SGHRS and YFSETQ. CDR3 length: 15 amino acids. The J segment lost 5 bases and the V segment lost 4 bases, leaving 7 bases of the junction unmatched. The CDR3 region has the DNA TGCGCCAGCAGCAACGGGACAGGGGGAAGGTATGGCTACACCTTC. This gives the protein CASSNGTGGRYGYTF.

This chain connects TRBV28 to TRBJ1-5; 9 bases line up with TRBD1. CDR3 length: 15 residues. The V gene's germline CDR1 is MDHEN and CDR2 SYDVKM. V was pared by 5 bases and J by 5 bases, with 7 bases of the junction left unmatched. As DNA, the CDR3 is TGTGCCAGCAGTCCGAGGGGGACAGGGCATCAGCCCCAGCATTTT. Amino acids: CASSPRGTGHQPQHF.

This clone was recorded only once. J is TRBJ2-7 and V is TRBV7-3, with 10 nucleotides matching TRBD1. Unmatched junction bases numbered 1, after V lost 5 bases and J lost 3 bases. This CDR3 spans 13 amino acids. The V gene's germline CDR1 is SGHTA and CDR2 FQGTGA. The CDR3 DNA is TGTGCCAGCAGCCGGGACAGGGGCTACGAGCAGTACTTC. It is translated as CASSRDRGYEQYF.

The chain combines TRBV7-9 with TRBJ2-7; TRBD2 might be the D (6 bases). V dropped 5 bases and J dropped 2 bases, with 16 bases sitting between them. Germline assignment: CDR1 SEHNR and CDR2 FQNEAQ (reference sequence). The CDR3 is 15 residues long. The CDR3 DNA reads as TGTGCCAGCAGCCGCGGATCCGGCGGGACCTACGAGCAGTACTTC. Translated: CASSRGSGGTYEQYF.

On this clone itself: The junction shows a germline mismatch at one end, possibly a read error. J is TRBJ2-3 and V is TRBV2; TRBD2 aligns across 13 bases. This CDR3 contains 18 residues. Germline values: CDR1 SNHLY, CDR2 FYNNEI. CDR3 region: CASGTDRGRLAGGYTLYF. The CDR3 coding sequence is TGTGCCAGCGGAACGGACAGGGGAAGACTAGCGGGAGGCTACACGCTGTATTTT.

V usage is TRBV28 and J usage is TRBJ2-2; TRBD2 is a possible D gene (5 bases). With 4 bases removed from V and 6 bases from J, the gap between germline ends came to 12 bases. The CDR3 has 14 residues. The germline V gene encodes CDR1 MDHEN and CDR2 SYDVKM. The CDR3 DNA is TGTGCCAGCAGTTCCTGGGAGAAGCCCGGGGAGCTGTTTTTT. It encodes CASSSWEKPGELFF.

The DNA for the CDR3 is TGTGCCAGCTCACCCGGAGGGCATGGCTACACCTTC. Residues: CASSPGGHGYTF. This chain joins TRBV18 and TRBJ1-2; D uncertain. V was clipped by 3 bases and J by 6 bases, with 8 bases between them. The CDR3 contains 12 residues. CDR1 is KGHSH and CDR2 is LQKENI in the germline V gene.

This clone was recorded once. This sequence joins TRBV7-2 and TRBJ1-5; possibly TRBD1 for D (6 bases). Per germline, CDR1 SGHTA and CDR2 FQGNSA. The V and J ends lost 5 bases and 6 bases respectively, with 14 bases between them. CDR3 length equals 14 residues. The CDR3 DNA reads TGTGCCAGCAGCCCGGACCCCAGGGGTCAGCCCCAGCATTTT. It specifies CASSPDPRGQPQHF.

The V gene is TRBV27, the J gene TRBJ2-1; TRBD2 aligns across 14 bases. CDR3 length: 19 residues. J was trimmed by 7 bases and V by 3 bases; bases with no gene match: 14. Germline CDR1 and CDR2: MNHEY and SMNVEV (reference sequence). CDR3 residues: CASSFEGGLAGGLGNEQFF. The CDR3 DNA reads as TGTGCCAGCAGTTTCGAGGGAGGACTAGCGGGAGGACTTGGAAATGAGCAGTTCTTC.

J is TRBJ1-1 and V is TRBV18; TRBD1 might be the D (6 bases). From germline, CDR1 is KGHSH and CDR2 LQKENI. V was cut by 0 bases and J by 8 bases, with 10 bases left in between. The CDR3 is 13 amino acids. CDR3 amino acids: CASSPPQGTEAFF. The CDR3 DNA reads TGTGCCAGCTCACCACCGCAGGGGACAGAAGCTTTCTTT.